The source of this TCR beta chain is a study of blood T cell repertoires in COVID-19 (dated by TCRdb to the early 2020s). Broadly, across the study: The collaborator samples originated in the United States, Italy and Spain and spanned the acute and convalescent phases of COVID-19. The material from the prospective study consisted of cDNA or gDNA derived from T cells, B-cell-depleted T cells, or PBMCs. The dataset comprised deeply sampled blood TCRbeta repertoires from subjects exposed to, actively infected with, or recovered from COVID-19. A freely available public database, intended as a resource for researchers studying the immune response to SARS-CoV-2, is where the repertoires were released. Samples were obtained from the ongoing ImmuneRACE study (first 160 participants) and from 1,254 subjects provided by 6 global collaborators. The sample metadata nearly always contained a de-identified subject ID, COVID-19 status, age in years and sex. Where available, HLA class I and class II types were taken from metadata supplied by the sample provider and were not determined by assay-based typing. Overall study outcomes, separate from this receptor: How much clinical and demographic metadata was included differed by source and by participant, and the metadata was provided uncurated.

Participants in the prospective study were enrolled through a virtual design, were aged 18 to 89 years, and lived in approximately 25 United States geographic areas. In the prospective study, cohorts were assigned on the basis of participant-reported clinical history obtained from a screening survey and a study questionnaire. Recovered participants in ImmuneRACE Cohort 3 were defined as having two consecutive negative NP/OP PCR tests, clearance from a healthcare professional, or resolution of symptoms. Mobile phlebotomists in the prospective study collected whole blood, serum and a nasopharyngeal or oropharyngeal swab from every participant. Prospective study participants could optionally give additional blood draws and questionnaires over an approximately 2-month period. Before DNA extraction, blood samples from the prospective study were shipped at room temperature or frozen. Here V drops 5 bases and J drops 1 base, and the junction holds 13 bases not matched to any gene. The germline V gene encodes CDR1 SNHLY and CDR2 FYNNEI. The CDR3 runs 17 residues from the cysteine to the phenylalanine. Only the CDR3 region is kept as DNA, spanning 51 bases read in frame from base 1.

TCRbeta CDR3 regions were amplified from genomic DNA by means of the immunoSEQ Assay, a bias-controlled multiplex PCR. For the original study's pipeline: Nucleated cell counts per sample were estimated from amplification of reference gene primers within the assay. To quantify the absolute abundance of each unique TCRbeta CDR3 rearrangement, sequence reads were collapsed and filtered. For each sample, productive Simpson clonality was calculated by taking the square root of Simpson's diversity index across productive rearrangements. TCRdb limited this immuneACCESS table to in-frame rearrangements with V and J called. A share of clones is missing; checked studies link under half to unresolved V genes, and the rest is unexplained. V, J and clone size derive from that table, while D and trimming were established from the DNA sequence. The sample contains more than 350,000 clones, around 89% of them found a single time. The top ten constitute 0.95% to 1.1% of the sample.

Note on this clone: The specificity of this receptor is unknown. Base-call qualities are not available, and no considerably larger clone is one nucleotide away.

This TCR was recovered from a man aged 18-30 years who had recovered from COVID-19. The material sequenced was PBMCs or T cells enriched from blood (not recorded which). The receptor chain draws on TRBV2 and TRBJ1-2; TRBD1 lines up with 7 middle nucleotides. CDR3 reads: CASSQTGSNLSNYGYTF. The sequence in DNA is TGTGCCAGCAGTCAGACAGGGTCGAATTTGAGTAACTATGGCTACACCTTC.